The 29 T cell receptor beta chains below were found in one sample sequenced in a study of T cell responses to AZD1222 COVID-19 vaccine. Produced via immunoSEQ multiplex PCR; TCRdb's table is partial and in-frame only. The data contain fewer than 150,000 clones, about 90% of them singletons. The starting material was peripheral blood, obtained 28 days after the second AZD1222 dose. The receptors shown here come from an adult who received the AZD1222 COVID-19 vaccine.

The chain recombines TRBV10-3 with TRBJ1-4; D remains unclear. V lost 6 bases, J lost 1 base, and 6 bases lay in between. This CDR3 contains 13 residues. Germline-derived CDR1 and CDR2 are ENHRY and SYGVKD. DNA of the CDR3: TGTGCCATCAGGCGGGGAACTAATGAAAAACTGTTTTTT. As protein: CAIRRGTNEKLFF.

The chain uses TRBV12-3 or TRBV12-4 and TRBJ2-2; the D is unclear. The length of the CDR3 is 13 residues. V dropped 7 bases and J dropped 6 bases, with 12 bases sitting between them. DNA for the CDR3: TGTGCCAGCACCCTCGCCTGGGCCGGGGAGCTGTTTTTT. Protein sequence: CASTLAWAGELFF.

The V gene is TRBV7-2, the J gene TRBJ2-3; D is uncertain. The CDR3 length is 14 residues. The V gene lost 2 bases and the J gene lost 2 bases, with 8 bases spanning the gap. Germline assignment: CDR1 SGHTA and CDR2 FQGNSA. Here the CDR3 DNA reads TGTGCCAGCAGCTTACAGACTCCCACAGATACGCAGTATTTT. Translated, it gives CASSLQTPTDTQYF.

This clone is medium-sized (0.01 to 0.1%). V usage is TRBV28 and J usage is TRBJ2-7, with 12 bases lining up with TRBD2. This CDR3 has 18 residues. Per germline, CDR1 MDHEN and CDR2 SYDVKM. J was trimmed by 2 bases and V by 6 bases; bases with no gene match: 14. Written as DNA, the CDR3 is TGTGCCAGCAGCGCCCTCCGCCGTACTAGCGGGGGGCCCTACGAGCAGTACGTC. Translating it yields CASSALRRTSGGPYEQYV.

This clone was counted only a few times. The CDR3 protein is CAWSVNQGNNQPQHF. The CDR3 DNA follows: TGTGCCTGGAGTGTAAACCAGGGTAACAATCAGCCCCAGCATTTT. This sequence joins TRBV30 and TRBJ1-5; maybe TRBD1 (5 bases). There are 15 residues in the CDR3. The germline V gene has CDR1 GTSNPN and CDR2 SVGIG (reference sequence). V shed 0 bases and J shed 3 bases, with 12 bases lying between them.

This rearrangement joins TRBV4-1 to TRBJ1-6, with D possibly being TRBD1 (5 bases). Germline V lookup: CDR1 MGHRA, CDR2 YSYEKL. Between the trimmed V and J ends, which lost 0 bases and 9 bases, there was a span of 15 bases. The CDR3 totals 16 residues. CDR3 DNA: TGCGCCAGCAGCCAAGATCCCCAGGGCCTTACTTCACCCCTCCACTTT. It codes for CASSQDPQGLTSPLHF.

The chain employs TRBV19 and TRBJ2-2; 8 bases match TRBD1. The CDR3 loop spans 15 amino acids. Per the germline V gene, CDR1 is LNHDA and CDR2 is SQIVND (reference sequence). V shed 5 bases and J 7 bases; nucleotides not matched to a gene: 9. In DNA, the CDR3 is TGTGCCAGTAGTCCGGGACAGGATGGGGGCGGGGAGCTGTTTTTT. This sequence encodes CASSPGQDGGGELFF.

The V call is TRBV7-6, the J call TRBJ2-3; D perhaps matches TRBD1 (6 bases). CDR3 length: 17 residues. Looked up from germline, CDR1 is SGHVS and CDR2 is FNYEAQ. Between the trimmed V and J ends, which lost 5 bases and 2 bases, there was a span of 20 bases. The CDR3 DNA reads TGTGCCAGCAGCGCCAATACAGGGTTAGGGCCCACAGATACGCAGTATTTT. Protein sequence: CASSANTGLGPTDTQYF. Complete variable domain (other parts from reference TRBV7-6 and TRBJ2-3): GAGVSQSPRYKVTKRGQDVALRCDPISGHVSLYWYRQALGQGPEFLTYFNYEAQQDKSGLPNDRFSAERPEGSISTLTIQRTEQRDSAMYRCASSANTGLGPTDTQYFGPGTRLTVL.

This sequence joins TRBV4-1 and TRBJ1-2, with a weak D call TRBD1 (6 bases). This CDR3 comprises 14 residues. V dropped 0 bases and J dropped 7 bases, with 12 bases sitting between them. Germline-derived CDR1 and CDR2 are MGHRA and YSYEKL. This chain's CDR3 is CASSQDSRGGGYTF. DNA for the CDR3: TGCGCCAGCAGCCAAGATTCCAGGGGCGGTGGCTACACCTTC.

The sample holds one count of this clone. V usage is TRBV19 and J usage is TRBJ1-5; D call uncertain. This CDR3 region has 13 residues. Germline V gives CDR1 LNHDA, CDR2 SQIVND (reference sequence). V lost 6 bases and J 4 bases, leaving 10 bases between the germline ends. CDR3 in DNA: TGTGCCAGTAGCTTAGCTAGAAATCAGCCCCAGCATTTT. Translation: CASSLARNQPQHF.

This chain uses TRBV9 with TRBJ2-7; D might be TRBD1 or TRBD2, each matching 6 bases. Germline-derived CDR1 and CDR2 are SGDLS and YYNGEE. The CDR3 is 14 residues long. Between the trimmed V and J ends, which lost 4 bases and 0 bases, there was a span of 11 bases. The CDR3 sequence: CASSLGGSSYEQYF. The CDR3 DNA sequence: TGTGCCAGCAGCCTGGGGGGCTCCTCCTACGAGCAGTACTTC.

The CDR3 nucleotides read TGTGCCAGCACCCCCCGGGCGCTCAATGAGCAGTTCTTC. Its protein product is CASTPRALNEQFF. V gene TRBV7-8 combines with J gene TRBJ2-1; D gene ambiguous. Germline V gene sequence: CDR1 SGHVS, CDR2 FQNEAQ. V was cut by 7 bases and J by 6 bases, with 13 bases left in between. The CDR3 is made up of 13 amino acids. Full variable domain (rest looked up from reference TRBV7-8 and TRBJ2-1): GAGVSQSPRYKVAKRGQDVALRCDPISGHVSLFWYQQALGQGPEFLTYFQNEAQLDKSGLPSDRFFAERPEGSVSTLKIQRTQQEDSAVYLCASTPRALNEQFFGPGTRLTVL.

This chain links TRBV6-5 with TRBJ1-2; perhaps TRBD1 as D (6 bases). CDR3 length equals 15 residues. With 0 bases removed from V and 2 bases from J, the gap between germline ends came to 10 bases. Germline V gives CDR1 MNHEY, CDR2 SVGAGI. CDR3 nucleotide sequence: TGTGCCAGCAGTTACTCGATGCAGGGGAACTATGGCTACACCTTC. Residues: CASSYSMQGNYGYTF.

A word on this clone: The junction does not match germline at one end; this may be a read error. The chain has TRBV2 and TRBJ2-2; 7 bases map to TRBD2. CDR1 is SNHLY and CDR2 is FYNNEI in the germline V gene. The CDR3 covers 12 residues. CDR3 DNA: TGTGCCAGCAGCGATGACAGCGGGAAGCTGTTTTTT. Translating gives CASSDDSGKLFF.

The chain is built from TRBV19 and TRBJ1-5; D is unclear. Between the trimmed V and J ends, which lost 5 bases and 1 base, there was a span of 9 bases. The CDR3 runs to 14 residues. Germline-derived CDR1 and CDR2 are LNHDA and SQIVND (reference sequence). The CDR3 nucleotides read TGTGCCAGTAGTCCCAGGAGAAGCAATCAGCCCCAGCATTTT. Its protein is CASSPRRSNQPQHF.

V is TRBV29-1 and J is TRBJ1-1; a weak D match, TRBD1 (6 bases). Germline lookup yields CDR1 SQVTM and CDR2 ANQGSEA. CDR3 length equals 12 residues. V lost 4 bases and J lost 2, with 8 bases in between. DNA for the CDR3: TGCAGCGTTGTACAGGGAAACACTGAAGCTTTCTTT. Amino acids: CSVVQGNTEAFF.

The chain recombines TRBV21-1 with TRBJ1-3. TRBV21-1 is assigned pseudogene status. This CDR3 is 19 amino acids long. The DNA of the CDR3 is TGTGCCAGCAGCAAAAAGCTACGTAGGGACTGGCTCTCTGGAAACACCATATATTTT. Amino acid sequence: CASSKKLRRDWLSGNTIYF.

V is TRBV9 and J is TRBJ1-5, with unresolved D. Trimming cost V 4 bases and J 3 bases, with 11 bases left between them. Germline CDR1 SGDLS, CDR2 YYNGEE. The CDR3 spans 14 residues. Here the CDR3 DNA reads TGTGCCAGCAGCCCCGGAGGGATCAATCAGCCCCAGCATTTT. It translates to CASSPGGINQPQHF.

J is TRBJ1-2 and V is TRBV15; D gene ambiguous. The CDR3 is 16 residues long. V was cut by 1 base and J by 7 bases, with 19 bases left in between. CDR1 and CDR2 from the germline V gene are LNHNV and YYDKDF (reference sequence). The CDR3 sequence: CATSRAHGSSGSGYTF. The CDR3 DNA is TGTGCCACCAGCAGAGCCCACGGGAGTAGCGGGAGTGGCTACACCTTC.

The chain links TRBV9 to TRBJ1-6; the D is unclear. The CDR3 totals 16 residues. V was pared by 3 bases and J by 10 bases, with 20 bases between. Per the germline V gene, CDR1 is SGDLS and CDR2 is YYNGEE. The CDR3 reads CASSAGRDLALSPLHF. The CDR3 DNA is TGTGCCAGCAGCGCCGGTAGGGATTTGGCCCTATCACCCCTCCACTTT.

This sequence joins TRBV7-9 and TRBJ1-5, with D uncertain. Between the trimmed V and J ends, which lost 1 base and 6 bases, there was a span of 4 bases. The CDR3 has 12 residues. Germline values: CDR1 SEHNR, CDR2 FQNEAQ (reference sequence). CDR3 in DNA: TGTGCCAGCAGCTTAGACATTCAGCCCCAGCATTTT. It specifies CASSLDIQPQHF.

The chain joins TRBV7-3 to TRBJ2-3; 11 positions match TRBD2. The CDR3 extends over 16 amino acids. The trim removed 2 bases at V and 0 bases at J, leaving 1 base unmatched. Germline V gives CDR1 SGHTA, CDR2 FQGTGA. CDR3 bases: TGTGCCAGCAGCTTACTAGCGGGGGGAAGCACAGATACGCAGTATTTT. It encodes CASSLLAGGSTDTQYF.

The rearrangement links TRBV19 to TRBJ1-1; perhaps TRBD1 as D (5 bases). The germline V gene has CDR1 LNHDA and CDR2 SQIVND (reference sequence). The V gene lost 6 bases and the J gene lost 2 bases, with 16 bases spanning the gap. There are 15 residues in the CDR3. CDR3 nucleotides: TGTGCCAGTAGCTTACCTGGGACGACTAACACTGAAGCTTTCTTT. Its translation is CASSLPGTTNTEAFF.

The chain couples TRBV5-1 to TRBJ2-3; maybe TRBD2 (6 bases). Deletions cut 0 bases from V and 6 bases from J, with 14 bases between. CDR1 and CDR2 from the germline V gene are SGHRS and YFSETQ. The CDR3 consists of 15 residues. The CDR3 protein is CASSLERVQGDTQYF. CDR3 sequence (DNA): TGCGCCAGCAGCTTGGAGCGGGTGCAGGGCGATACGCAGTATTTT.

The chain uses TRBV6-4 and TRBJ1-4; D remains unclear. The CDR3 has 15 residues. In germline, CDR1 is MRHNA, CDR2 SNTAGT. Between the trimmed V and J ends, which lost 6 bases and 10 bases, there was a span of 21 bases. This chain's CDR3 is CASSPDTSSNGKLFF. The CDR3 region has the DNA TGTGCCAGCAGCCCTGACACGTCGTCAAACGGAAAACTGTTTTTT.

The V and J genes are TRBV6-5 and TRBJ1-1; TRBD1 might be the D (6 bases). The V gene's germline CDR1 is MNHEY and CDR2 SVGAGI. The CDR3 has 15 amino acids. With 4 bases removed from V and 3 bases from J, the gap between germline ends came to 15 bases. The chain's CDR3 is CASSSHRERDTEAFF. CDR3 bases: TGTGCCAGCAGTTCACACAGGGAAAGAGACACTGAAGCTTTCTTT.

The chain combines TRBV15 with TRBJ1-2; D is possibly TRBD1 (5 bases). This CDR3 spans 13 amino acids. V dropped 2 bases and J dropped 8 bases, with 12 bases sitting between them. The V gene's germline CDR1 is LNHNV and CDR2 YYDKDF (reference sequence). CDR3 residues: CATSRQGRAGYTF. The CDR3 region has the DNA TGTGCCACCAGCAGACAGGGAAGGGCCGGCTACACCTTC.

The chain is built from TRBV3-1 (or the pseudogene TRBV3-2) and TRBJ1-6; the D gene is possibly TRBD1 (5 bases). The CDR3 loop spans 17 amino acids. Per germline, CDR1 LGHDT and CDR2 YNNKEL (reference sequence). Trimming left V 0 bases short and J 0 bases short, with 9 bases between. The CDR3 is CASSQDQGSSYNSPLHF. DNA of the CDR3: TGTGCCAGCAGCCAAGATCAGGGCAGCTCCTATAATTCACCCCTCCACTTT.

This sequence joins TRBV7-2 and TRBJ1-3; 8 bases align to TRBD1. The CDR3 consists of 17 residues. J was trimmed by 2 bases and V by 0 bases; bases with no gene match: 6. Germline CDR1 SGHTA, CDR2 FQGNSA. The DNA of the CDR3 is TGTGCCAGCAGCTTAGCCCAGGGGGCGTTGGCTGGAAACACCATATATTTT. Amino acids: CASSLAQGALAGNTIYF.